The present entry profiles one TCR beta chain with its context. Its antigen is still unknown. No qualities accompany the bases; no much larger clone lies one base away. Libraries came from PCR. Sequenced using an Illumina HiSeq 4000. High-throughput sequencing was used to profile the TCR beta-chain CDR3 region of every patient. The authors processed their data as follows. Drawing on CDR3 differences between clinicopathological groups, the researchers built a classifier meant to tell apart patients with distant-metastatic papillary thyroid cancer. The Shannon index was used to assess repertoire diversity, and the Morisita-Horn index was used to assess tumor-blood repertoire similarity. TCRdb reworked the public reads: Q25 trimming with fastp, MiXCR clone assembly, productive beta chains retained. In this record, the V and J calls reflect TCRdb's handling and not the investigators' own analysis. Here the sample has tens of thousands of clones; roughly 18% occur a single time. The ten top clones hold around 13% of the sample.

These data belong to a study of metastatic and nonmetastatic thyroid tumors (dated by TCRdb to about 2020). Context from the whole study: Repertoires from peripheral blood and from tumor or nodule tissue samples of malignant and benign thyroid patients were compared.

V is pared back by 2 bases and J by 8 bases, with 9 bases lying between the germline termini. CDR1 and CDR2 (SGHAT, FQNNGV) derive from the germline V gene. Reading from cysteine to phenylalanine, the CDR3 counts 12 amino acids. Just the 36-base CDR3 DNA is kept, in frame starting at base 1. On the study overall, not on this receptor specifically: In both blood and tumor samples, malignant tumors were reported to have significantly higher TCR beta diversity than benign nodules.

No treatment had been received by any patient before thyroid surgery. The study retrospectively analysed patient clinical samples collected from about 2011 to 2018 using T-cell receptor beta sequencing. This chain is built from TRBV11-2 and TRBJ1-1; 6 matching bases give a weak D call of TRBD1. The sequence derives from a female donor with papillary thyroid cancer or a benign thyroid nodule (not recorded which). Some clones in this sample may be carry-over from other donors' samples. The sample taken for sequencing was blood. The DNA sequence is given as TGTGCCAGCAGCTTAACAGGGTTCGAAGCTTTCTTT. Its translation is CASSLTGFEAFF.